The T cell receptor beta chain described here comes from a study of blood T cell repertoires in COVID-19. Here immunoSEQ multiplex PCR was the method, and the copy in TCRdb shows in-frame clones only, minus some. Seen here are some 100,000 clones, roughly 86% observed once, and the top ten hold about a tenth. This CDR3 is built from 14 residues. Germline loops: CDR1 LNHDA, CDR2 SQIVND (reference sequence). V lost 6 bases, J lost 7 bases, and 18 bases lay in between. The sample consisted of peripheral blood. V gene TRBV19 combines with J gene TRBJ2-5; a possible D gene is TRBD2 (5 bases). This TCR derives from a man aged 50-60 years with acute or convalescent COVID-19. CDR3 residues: CASRRSTARGTQYF. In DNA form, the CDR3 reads TGTGCCAGTAGAAGGTCAACGGCCCGGGGGACCCAGTACTTC.